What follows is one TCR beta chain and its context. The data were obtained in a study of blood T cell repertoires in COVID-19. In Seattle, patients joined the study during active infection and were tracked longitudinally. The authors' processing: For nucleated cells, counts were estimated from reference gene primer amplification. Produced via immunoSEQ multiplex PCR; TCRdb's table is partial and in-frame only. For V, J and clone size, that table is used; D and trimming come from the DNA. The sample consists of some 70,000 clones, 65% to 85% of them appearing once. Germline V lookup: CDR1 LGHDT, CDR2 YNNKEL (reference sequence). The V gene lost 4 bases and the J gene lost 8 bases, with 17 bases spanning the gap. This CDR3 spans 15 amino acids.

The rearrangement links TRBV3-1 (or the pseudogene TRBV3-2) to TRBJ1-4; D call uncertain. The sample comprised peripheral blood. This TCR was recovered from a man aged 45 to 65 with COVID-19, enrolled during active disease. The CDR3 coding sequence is TGTGCCAGCAGCCCCACCCGGACGCCGGGGGAAAAACTGTTTTTT. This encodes CASSPTRTPGEKLFF.